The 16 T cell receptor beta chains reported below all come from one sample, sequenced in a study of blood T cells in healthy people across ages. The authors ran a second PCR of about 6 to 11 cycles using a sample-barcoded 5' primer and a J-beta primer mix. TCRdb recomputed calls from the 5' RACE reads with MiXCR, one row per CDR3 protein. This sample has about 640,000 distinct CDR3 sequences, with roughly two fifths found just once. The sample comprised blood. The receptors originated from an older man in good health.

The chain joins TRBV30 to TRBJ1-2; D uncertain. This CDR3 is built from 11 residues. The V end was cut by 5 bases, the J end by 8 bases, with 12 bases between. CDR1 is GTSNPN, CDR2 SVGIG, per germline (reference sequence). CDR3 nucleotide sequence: TGTGCCTGGTCCTCAACGGGAGGCTACACCTTC. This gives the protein CAWSSTGGYTF.

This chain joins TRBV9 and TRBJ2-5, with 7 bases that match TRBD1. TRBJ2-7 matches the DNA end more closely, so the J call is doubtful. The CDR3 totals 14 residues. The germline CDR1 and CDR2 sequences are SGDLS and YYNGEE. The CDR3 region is CASSVADRFHEQYF. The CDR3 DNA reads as TGTGCCAGCAGCGTAGCGGACAGGTTCCACGAGCAGTACTTC.

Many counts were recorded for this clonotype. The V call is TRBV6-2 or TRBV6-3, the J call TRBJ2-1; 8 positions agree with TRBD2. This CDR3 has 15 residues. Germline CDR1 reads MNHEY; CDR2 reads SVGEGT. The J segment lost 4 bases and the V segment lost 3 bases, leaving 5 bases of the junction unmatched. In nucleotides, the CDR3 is TGTGCCAGCAGTTATACTAGCGGAATTTACAATGAGCAGTTCTTC. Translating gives CASSYTSGIYNEQFF.

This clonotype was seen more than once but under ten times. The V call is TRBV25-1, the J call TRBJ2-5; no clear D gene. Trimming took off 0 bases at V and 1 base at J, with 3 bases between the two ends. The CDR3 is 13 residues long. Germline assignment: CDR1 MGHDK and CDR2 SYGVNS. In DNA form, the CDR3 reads TGTGCCAGCAGTGAATACGTCCAAGAGACCCAGTACTTC. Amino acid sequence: CASSEYVQETQYF. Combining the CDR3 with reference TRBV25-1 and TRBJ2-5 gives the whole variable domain EADIYQTPRYLVIGTGKKITLECSQTMGHDKMYWYQQDPGMELHLIHYSYGVNSTEKGDLSSESTVSRIRTEHFPLTLESARPSHTSQYLCASSEYVQETQYFGPGTRLLVL.

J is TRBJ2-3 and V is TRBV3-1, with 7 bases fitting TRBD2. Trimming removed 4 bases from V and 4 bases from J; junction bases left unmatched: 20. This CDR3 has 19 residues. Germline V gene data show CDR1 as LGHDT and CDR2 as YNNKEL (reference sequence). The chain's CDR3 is CASSLRTRIFGGSADTQYF. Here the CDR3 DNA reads TGTGCCAGCAGCCTCCGGACTCGGATATTCGGGGGGAGTGCAGATACGCAGTATTTT.

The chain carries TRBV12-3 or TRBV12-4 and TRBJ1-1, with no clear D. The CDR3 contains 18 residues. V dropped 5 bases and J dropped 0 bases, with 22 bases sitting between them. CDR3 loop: CASSPPSRLGPVNTEAFF. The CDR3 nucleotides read TGTGCCAGCAGTCCCCCATCGCGACTAGGTCCGGTGAACACTGAAGCTTTCTTT.

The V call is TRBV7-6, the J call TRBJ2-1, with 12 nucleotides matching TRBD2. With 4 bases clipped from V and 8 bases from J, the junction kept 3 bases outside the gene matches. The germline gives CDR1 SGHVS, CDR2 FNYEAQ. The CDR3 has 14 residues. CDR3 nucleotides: TGTGCCAGCAGCTCTCTAGCGGGAGGGTATGAGCAGTTCTTC. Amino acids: CASSSLAGGYEQFF.

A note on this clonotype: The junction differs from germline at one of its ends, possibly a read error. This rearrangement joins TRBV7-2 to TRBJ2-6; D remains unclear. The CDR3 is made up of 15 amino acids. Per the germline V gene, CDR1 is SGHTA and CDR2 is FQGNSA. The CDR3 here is CASNLRSSGANVLTF. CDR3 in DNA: TGTGCCAGCAACTTACGTTCCTCTGGGGCCAACGTCCTGACTTTC.

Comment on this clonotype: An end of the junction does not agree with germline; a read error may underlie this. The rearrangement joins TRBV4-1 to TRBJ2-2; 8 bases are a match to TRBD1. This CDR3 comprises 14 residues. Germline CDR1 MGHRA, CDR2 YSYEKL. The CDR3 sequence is CVSSQDRGSRELFF. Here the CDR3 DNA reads TGCGTCAGCAGCCAAGACAGGGGATCCAGGGAGCTGTTTTTT.

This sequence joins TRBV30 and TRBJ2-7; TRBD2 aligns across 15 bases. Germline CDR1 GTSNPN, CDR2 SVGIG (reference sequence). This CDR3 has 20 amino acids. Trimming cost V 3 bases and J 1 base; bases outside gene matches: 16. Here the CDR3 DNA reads TGTGCCTGGAGCCGAAACTGGACTAGCGGGAGGGCCTTTCCTTCCTACGAGCAGTACTTC. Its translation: CAWSRNWTSGRAFPSYEQYF. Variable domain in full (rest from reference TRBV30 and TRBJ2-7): SQTIHQWPATLVQPVGSPLSLECTVEGTSNPNLYWYRQAAGRGLQLLFYSVGIGQISSEVPQNLSASRPQDRQFILSSKKLLLSDSGFYLCAWSRNWTSGRAFPSYEQYFGPGTRLTVT.

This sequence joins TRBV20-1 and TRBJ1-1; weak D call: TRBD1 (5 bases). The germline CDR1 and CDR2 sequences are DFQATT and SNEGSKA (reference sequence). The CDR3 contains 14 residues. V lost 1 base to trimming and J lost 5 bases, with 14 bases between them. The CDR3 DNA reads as TGCAGTGCTAGAGCCCCTCTGGGGGGAACTGAAGCTTTCTTT. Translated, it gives CSARAPLGGTEAFF.

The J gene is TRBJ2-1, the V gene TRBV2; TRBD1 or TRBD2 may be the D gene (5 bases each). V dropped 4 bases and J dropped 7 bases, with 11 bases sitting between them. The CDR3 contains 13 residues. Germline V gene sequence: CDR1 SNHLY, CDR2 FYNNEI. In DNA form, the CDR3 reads TGTGCCAGCAGTGGGGCCAGGGAGAATGAGCAGTTCTTC. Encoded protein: CASSGARENEQFF.

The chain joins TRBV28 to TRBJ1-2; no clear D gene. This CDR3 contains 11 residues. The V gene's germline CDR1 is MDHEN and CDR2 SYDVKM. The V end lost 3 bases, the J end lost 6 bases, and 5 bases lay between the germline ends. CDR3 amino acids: CASSLGDGYTF. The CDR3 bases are TGTGCCAGCAGTTTGGGTGATGGCTACACCTTC.

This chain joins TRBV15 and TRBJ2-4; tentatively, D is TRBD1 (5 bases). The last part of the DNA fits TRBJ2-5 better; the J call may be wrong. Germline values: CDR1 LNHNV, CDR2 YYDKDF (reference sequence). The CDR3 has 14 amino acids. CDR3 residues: CATSRSGLVETQYF. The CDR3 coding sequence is TGTGCCACCAGCAGATCAGGGTTGGTAGAGACCCAGTACTTC.

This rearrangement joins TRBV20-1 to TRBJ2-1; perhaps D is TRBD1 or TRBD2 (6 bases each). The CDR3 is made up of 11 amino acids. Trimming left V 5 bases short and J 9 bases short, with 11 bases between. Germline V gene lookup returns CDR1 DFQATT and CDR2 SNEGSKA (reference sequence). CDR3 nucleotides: TGCAGTGCTGCGGAGGGGGGTGAGCAGTTCTTC. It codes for CSAAEGGEQFF.

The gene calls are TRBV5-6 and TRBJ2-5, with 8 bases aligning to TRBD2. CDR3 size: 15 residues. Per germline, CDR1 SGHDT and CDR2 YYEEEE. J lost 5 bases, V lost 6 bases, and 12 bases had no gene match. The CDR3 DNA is TGTGCCAGCATTGAGAGTAGCGGGGTCGTGGAGACCCAGTACTTC. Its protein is CASIESSGVVETQYF.